Each of the 2 T cell receptor beta chains below was sequenced from the same sample in a study of T-cell reconstitution after alpha-beta-depleted transplantation in children. A library of TCRbeta sequences, prepared with unique molecular identifiers, was generated. TCRdb re-called the PCR reads with MiXCR, one entry per CDR3 protein. Of around 500,000 distinct CDR3 sequences in the sample, about an eighth were seen once. Source: PBMCs from the stem cell graft donor, taken from the stem cell graft. These receptors were collected from a human donor who donated a stem cell graft to a child with combined immunodeficiency.

Only a few counts were recorded for this clonotype. The CDR3 region is CSARLGGAVMTSGQYF. The CDR3 region has the DNA TGCAGTGCTAGGCTCGGGGGAGCGGTCATGACGAGCGGGCAGTACTTC. The genes are TRBV20-1 and TRBJ2-7, with D tentatively TRBD2 (6 bases). Germline CDR1 and CDR2: DFQATT and SNEGSKA (reference sequence). The CDR3 loop spans 16 amino acids. Trimming removed 3 bases at V and 9 bases at J, with 27 bases between.

This clonotype was recorded many times. This CDR3 reads CASRDTPGVSYEQYF. The DNA for the CDR3 is TGTGCCAGCAGGGACACCCCAGGGGTCTCCTACGAGCAGTACTTC. V usage is TRBV3-1 and J usage is TRBJ2-7; D possibly corresponds to TRBD1 (6 bases). This CDR3 has 15 amino acids. Per the germline V gene, CDR1 is LGHDT and CDR2 is YNNKEL (reference sequence). Trimming pared 6 bases from V and 0 bases from J, leaving 15 bases between.